These T cell receptor beta chains were read from a single sample in a study of blood T cell repertoires in COVID-19. Profiled with immunoSEQ multiplex PCR; TCRdb holds only in-frame clones, not every one. The table includes some 300,000 clones, 88% detected once. Sequenced sample: peripheral blood. Receptors originate from a woman aged 30 to 39 who had recovered from COVID-19. The CDR3 runs from the conserved cysteine through the conserved F or W. The D gene is left open where the match is weak. Clone size is shown for a subset of rows, as once, few, many or a class of expanded clone.

CDR3nt: TGTGCCAGCAGGACAGGGTATCAGGCTAACTATGGCTACACCTTC
CDR3aa: CASRTGYQANYGYTF
j_gene: TRBJ1-2
abundance: .
d_gene: TRBD1
v_gene: TRBV2

CDR3nt: TGTGCCAGCAGCCTAATCAGACTAGAGCTCCTACAGGATTCAAGTCAGTTCTTC
CDR3aa: CASSLIRLELLQDSSQFF
j_gene: TRBJ2-1
abundance: .
d_gene: .
v_gene: TRBV7-9

CDR3nt: TGTGCCAGCAGCGATGGACAGGGGGCGTCGCAGACCCAGTACTTC
CDR3aa: CASSDGQGASQTQYF
j_gene: TRBJ2-5
abundance: .
d_gene: TRBD1
v_gene: TRBV5-4

CDR3nt: TGTGCCAGCAGCTCGGACAGGGGGCCTAACTCCTACGAGCAGTACTTC
CDR3aa: CASSSDRGPNSYEQYF
j_gene: TRBJ2-7
abundance: few
d_gene: TRBD1
v_gene: TRBV11-2

CDR3nt: TGTGCCACCAGCAGAGATCGCGGGGGGGCTTTCTACGAGCAGTACTTC
CDR3aa: CATSRDRGGAFYEQYF
j_gene: TRBJ2-7
abundance: .
d_gene: TRBD2
v_gene: TRBV15

CDR3nt: TGTGCCAGCAGCTTAGCCGTCGGGGAGCAGTACTTC
CDR3aa: CASSLAVGEQYF
j_gene: TRBJ2-7
abundance: .
d_gene: .
v_gene: TRBV7-2

CDR3nt: TGTGCCAGCAGCGTAAGTGGGTGGGGGCCAGAGACCCAGTACTTC
CDR3aa: CASSVSGWGPETQYF
j_gene: TRBJ2-5
abundance: .
d_gene: .
v_gene: TRBV9

CDR3nt: TGTGCCAGCAGCTTACAGGGGACCTCTTCCTACGAGCAGTACTTC
CDR3aa: CASSLQGTSSYEQYF
j_gene: TRBJ2-7
abundance: .
d_gene: TRBD1
v_gene: TRBV5-5

CDR3nt: TGTGCCAGTAGTCTACGACCGGGACTTAGAGCCTACGAGCAGTACTTC
CDR3aa: CASSLRPGLRAYEQYF
j_gene: TRBJ2-7
abundance: few
d_gene: .
v_gene: TRBV19

CDR3nt: TGTGCCACCAGCAGAGCGGGGTCCTACAATGAGCAGTTCTTC
CDR3aa: CATSRAGSYNEQFF
j_gene: TRBJ2-1
abundance: .
d_gene: .
v_gene: TRBV15

CDR3nt: TGCGCCAGCAGCCAACCGACAGGGAGAGGTGGCTACACCTTC
CDR3aa: CASSQPTGRGGYTF
j_gene: TRBJ1-2
abundance: .
d_gene: TRBD1
v_gene: TRBV5-1

CDR3nt: TGCGCCAGCAGCTTGGGAGCAGGGGGCAGGTACAATGAGCAGTTCTTC
CDR3aa: CASSLGAGGRYNEQFF
j_gene: TRBJ2-1
abundance: once
d_gene: TRBD1
v_gene: TRBV5-1

CDR3nt: TGTGCAAGTCGCTTACTACTATGCAGCCCTGGCGACAATCAGCCCCAGCATTTT
CDR3aa: CASRLLLCSPGDNQPQHF
j_gene: TRBJ1-5
abundance: .
d_gene: .
v_gene: TRBV12-2

CDR3nt: TGTGCCAGCAGTTTCAAAACCGGGACACCTCAAGAGACCCAGTACTTC
CDR3aa: CASSFKTGTPQETQYF
j_gene: TRBJ2-5
abundance: .
d_gene: .
v_gene: TRBV7-8

CDR3nt: TGTGCCTGGAGTGCCACAGGTTTCCGCGCAGATACGCAGTATTTT
CDR3aa: CAWSATGFRADTQYF
j_gene: TRBJ2-3
abundance: few
d_gene: .
v_gene: TRBV30

CDR3nt: TGTGCCAGCAGTGACAGCCCGGGGGACCGAAGCACAGATACGCAGTATTTT
CDR3aa: CASSDSPGDRSTDTQYF
j_gene: TRBJ2-3
abundance: once
d_gene: .
v_gene: TRBV6-4

CDR3nt: TGTGCCAGCAGCTTAGAACCCCGGGGGGTTACAGATACGCAGTATTTT
CDR3aa: CASSLEPRGVTDTQYF
j_gene: TRBJ2-3
abundance: .
d_gene: TRBD2
v_gene: TRBV11-2

CDR3nt: TGCGCCAGCAGCCAACGGGGACAGGGAGTTAATGCCGGGGAGCTGTTTTTT
CDR3aa: CASSQRGQGVNAGELFF
j_gene: TRBJ2-2
abundance: .
d_gene: TRBD1
v_gene: TRBV4-1

CDR3nt: TGCGCCAGCAGTACCACAGGGCACGAGCAGTACTTC
CDR3aa: CASSTTGHEQYF
j_gene: TRBJ2-7
abundance: once
d_gene: .
v_gene: TRBV5-1

CDR3nt: TGTGCCAGCAGCCCAAGGACAGGAAATAATGAAAAACTGTTTTTT
CDR3aa: CASSPRTGNNEKLFF
j_gene: TRBJ1-4
abundance: .
d_gene: TRBD1
v_gene: TRBV6-6

CDR3nt: TGTGCCAGCAGTTTGGTAGCGAACAGCAATCAGCCCCAGCATTTT
CDR3aa: CASSLVANSNQPQHF
j_gene: TRBJ1-5
abundance: .
d_gene: .
v_gene: TRBV28

CDR3nt: TGTGCCAGTAGTATGCGGTCTAGCGATGAGCAGTTCTTC
CDR3aa: CASSMRSSDEQFF
j_gene: TRBJ2-1
abundance: .
d_gene: .
v_gene: TRBV19

CDR3nt: TGTGCCAGCAGAGCACAGTGGGCTAATGAAAAACTGTTTTTT
CDR3aa: CASRAQWANEKLFF
j_gene: TRBJ1-4
abundance: .
d_gene: .
v_gene: TRBV2

CDR3nt: TGCGCCAGCAGCCAAGCCCGCCAGGGAAGTCAGCCCCAGCATTTT
CDR3aa: CASSQARQGSQPQHF
j_gene: TRBJ1-5
abundance: .
d_gene: .
v_gene: TRBV4-1